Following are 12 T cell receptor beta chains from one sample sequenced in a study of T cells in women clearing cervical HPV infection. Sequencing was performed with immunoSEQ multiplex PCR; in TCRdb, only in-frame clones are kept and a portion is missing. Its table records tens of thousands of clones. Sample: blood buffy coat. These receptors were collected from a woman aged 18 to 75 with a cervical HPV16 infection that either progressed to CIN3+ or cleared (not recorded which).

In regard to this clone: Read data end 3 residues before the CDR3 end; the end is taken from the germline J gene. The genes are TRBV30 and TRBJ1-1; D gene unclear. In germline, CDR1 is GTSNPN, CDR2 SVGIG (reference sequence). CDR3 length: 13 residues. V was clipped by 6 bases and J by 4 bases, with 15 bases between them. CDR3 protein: CACSATLGTEAFF. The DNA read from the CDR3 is TGTGCCTGTTCCGCGACACTCGGCACTGAA.

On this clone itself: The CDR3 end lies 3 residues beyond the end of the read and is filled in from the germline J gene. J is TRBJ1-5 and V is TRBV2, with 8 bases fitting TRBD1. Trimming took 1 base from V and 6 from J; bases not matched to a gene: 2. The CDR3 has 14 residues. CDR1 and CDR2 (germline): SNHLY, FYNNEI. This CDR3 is CASSEGTGRQPQHF. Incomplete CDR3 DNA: TGTGCCAGCAGTGAAGGGACAGGGCGTCAGCCC.

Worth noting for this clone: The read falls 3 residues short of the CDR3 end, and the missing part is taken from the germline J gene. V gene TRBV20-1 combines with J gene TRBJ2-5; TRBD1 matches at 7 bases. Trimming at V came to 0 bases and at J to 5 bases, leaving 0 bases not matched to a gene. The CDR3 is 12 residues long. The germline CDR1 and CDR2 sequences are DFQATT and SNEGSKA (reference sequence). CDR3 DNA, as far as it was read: TGCAGTGCTAGAGAACAGGGGGAGACC. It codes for CSAREQGET. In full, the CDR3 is CSAREQGETQYF.

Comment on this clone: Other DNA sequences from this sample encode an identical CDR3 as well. The sequenced part of the CDR3 DNA is TGTGCCAGCAGTTTTACAGGGGGGTATGGC. This sequence encodes CASSFTGGYG. The whole CDR3 is CASSFTGGYGYTF. V and J are TRBV12-3 or TRBV12-4 and TRBJ1-2; TRBD1 matches at 8 bases. The read ends 3 residues before the CDR3 terminus; that terminus is restored from the germline J gene. V lost 3 bases and J lost 5; bases outside the gene matches: 2. The CDR3 has 13 amino acids.

The CDR3 reads CASSLIAGDDQYF. Incomplete CDR3 DNA: TGTGCCAGCAGCCTTATAGCGGGGGACGAT. This chain joins TRBV11-3 and TRBJ2-4; 9 bases are shared with TRBD2. The read is 3 residues too short to cover the CDR3 end, so that end is filled in from the germline J gene. The CDR3 loop spans 13 amino acids. Germline assignment: CDR1 SGHNT and CDR2 YENEEA.

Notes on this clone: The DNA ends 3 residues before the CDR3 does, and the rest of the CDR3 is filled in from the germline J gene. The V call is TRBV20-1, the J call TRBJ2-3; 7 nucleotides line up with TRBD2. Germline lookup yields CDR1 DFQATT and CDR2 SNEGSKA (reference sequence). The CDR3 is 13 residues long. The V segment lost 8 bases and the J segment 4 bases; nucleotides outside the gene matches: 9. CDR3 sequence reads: CSSESGAADTQYF. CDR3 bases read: TGCAGTTCAGAGAGCGGGGCCGCAGATACG.

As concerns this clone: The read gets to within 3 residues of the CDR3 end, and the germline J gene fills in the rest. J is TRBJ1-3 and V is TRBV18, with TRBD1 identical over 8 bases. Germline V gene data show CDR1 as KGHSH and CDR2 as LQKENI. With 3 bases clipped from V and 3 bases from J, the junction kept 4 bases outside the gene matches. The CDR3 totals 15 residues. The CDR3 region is CASSPAGGIGNTIYF. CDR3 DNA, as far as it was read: TGTGCCAGCTCACCTGCAGGGGGCATTGGAAACACC.

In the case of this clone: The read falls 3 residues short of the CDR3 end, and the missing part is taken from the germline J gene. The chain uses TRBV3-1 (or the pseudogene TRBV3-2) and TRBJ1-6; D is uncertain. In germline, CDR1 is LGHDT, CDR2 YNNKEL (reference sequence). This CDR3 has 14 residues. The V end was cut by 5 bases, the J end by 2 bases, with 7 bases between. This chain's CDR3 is CASSSRAYNSPLHF. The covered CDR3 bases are TGTGCCAGCAGCTCGAGGGCCTATAATTCACCC.

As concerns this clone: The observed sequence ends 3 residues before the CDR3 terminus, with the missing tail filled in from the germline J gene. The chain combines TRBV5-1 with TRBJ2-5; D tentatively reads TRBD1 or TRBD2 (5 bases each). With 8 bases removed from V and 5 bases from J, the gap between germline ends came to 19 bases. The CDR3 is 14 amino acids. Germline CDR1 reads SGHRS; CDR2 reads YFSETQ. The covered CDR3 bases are TGCGCCAGTTCCTTCCAGGGAGATCGGGAGACC. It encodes CASSFQGDRET. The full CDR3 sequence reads CASSFQGDRETQYF.

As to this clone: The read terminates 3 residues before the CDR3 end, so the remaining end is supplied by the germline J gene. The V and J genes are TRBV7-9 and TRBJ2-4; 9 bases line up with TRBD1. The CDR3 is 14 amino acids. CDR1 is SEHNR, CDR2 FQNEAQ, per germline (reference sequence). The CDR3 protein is CASNHNRGPHGQYF. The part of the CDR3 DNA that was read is TGTGCCAGCAACCACAACAGGGGGCCCCATGGT.

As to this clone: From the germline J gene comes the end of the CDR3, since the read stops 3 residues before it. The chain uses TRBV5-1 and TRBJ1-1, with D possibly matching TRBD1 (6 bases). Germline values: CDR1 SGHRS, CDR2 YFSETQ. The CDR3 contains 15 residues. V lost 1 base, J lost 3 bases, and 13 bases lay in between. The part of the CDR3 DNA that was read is TGCGCCAGCAGCTTGTTTGGGGGCCTAGACACTGAA. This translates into CASSLFGGLDTE. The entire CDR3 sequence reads CASSLFGGLDTEAFF.

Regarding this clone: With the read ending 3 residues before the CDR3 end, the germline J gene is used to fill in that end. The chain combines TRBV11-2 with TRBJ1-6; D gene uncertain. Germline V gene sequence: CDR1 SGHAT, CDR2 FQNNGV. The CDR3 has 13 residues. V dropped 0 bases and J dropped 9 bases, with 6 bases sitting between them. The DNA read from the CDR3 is TGTGCCAGCAGCTTAGATCGTCTTTCACCC. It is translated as CASSLDRLSP. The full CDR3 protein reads CASSLDRLSPLHF.